The rows below give T cell receptor beta chains drawn from one sample of a study of OX40 agonist ivuxolimab in advanced cancers. The data were produced by immunoSEQ multiplex PCR, yet TCRdb's version contains in-frame clones alone and is incomplete. The data hold about 19,000 clones, with 85% to 90% observed a single time. This sample comprised CD4+ or CD8+ T cells sorted from blood, obtained in a trial of the OX40 agonist ivuxolimab. Receptors were obtained from an adult with an advanced solid tumor such as melanoma, head and neck, liver or kidney cancer. The CDR3 runs from the conserved cysteine through the conserved F or W. A D gene is named only where the DNA matches it firmly. Clone size appears in some rows only: once, few, many, or a class for an expanded clone.

D: .
V: TRBV27
J: TRBJ1-1
size: once
DNA: TGTGCCAGCAGTTTATTCGGGGGCAAGGACACTGAAGCTTTCTTT
CDR3: CASSLFGGKDTEAFF

D: TRBD1
V: TRBV2
J: TRBJ2-5
size: .
DNA: TGTGCCAGCAGCGTCAATCGGGGACAGGGGGAAGAGACCCAGTACTTC
CDR3: CASSVNRGQGEETQYF

D: .
V: TRBV19
J: TRBJ2-7
size: .
DNA: TGTGCCAGTAGTATGGTCCACGAGCAGTACTTC
CDR3: CASSMVHEQYF

D: .
V: TRBV19
J: TRBJ1-5
size: .
DNA: TGTGCCAGTAGTATTCAGGGTGAGCAGCCCCAGCATTTT
CDR3: CASSIQGEQPQHF

D: TRBD1
V: TRBV7-8
J: TRBJ1-2
size: .
DNA: TGTGCCAGCAGCTCGTCCGGGACAGCCTATGACTACACCTTC
CDR3: CASSSSGTAYDYTF

D: .
V: TRBV4-1
J: TRBJ1-6
size: few
DNA: TGCGCCAGCAGCTACTCTTATAATTCACCCCTCCACTTT
CDR3: CASSYSYNSPLHF

D: .
V: TRBV9
J: TRBJ2-5
size: .
DNA: TGTGCCAGCAGCCCCTCCCTGGGGAGCCAAGAGACCCAGTACTTC
CDR3: CASSPSLGSQETQYF

D: .
V: TRBV10-2
J: TRBJ2-4
size: once
DNA: TGCGCCAGCAGTGAGGGGAAGGCCAAAAACATTCAGTACTTC
CDR3: CASSEGKAKNIQYF

D: TRBD1
V: TRBV2
J: TRBJ2-7
size: .
DNA: TGTGCCAGCCGGGCCTCGGGACAGGGGGGGTACGAGCAGTACTTC
CDR3: CASRASGQGGYEQYF

D: .
V: TRBV6-5
J: TRBJ2-7
size: once
DNA: TGTGCCAGCAGTTACTCCGGACAGTCTCCCTCCGAGCAGTACTTC
CDR3: CASSYSGQSPSEQYF

D: .
V: TRBV18
J: TRBJ1-3
size: .
DNA: TGTGCCAGCTCACCACCAATTTACTCTGGAAACACCATATATTTT
CDR3: CASSPPIYSGNTIYF

D: TRBD2
V: TRBV5-1
J: TRBJ2-7
size: .
DNA: TGCGCCAGCAGCTTGGAGCGACTAGCGCATTACGAGCAGTACTTC
CDR3: CASSLERLAHYEQYF

D: .
V: TRBV7-8
J: TRBJ1-1
size: .
DNA: TGTGCCAGCAGCCTATATGACAGGCACACTGAAGCTTTCTTT
CDR3: CASSLYDRHTEAFF

D: TRBD2
V: TRBV28
J: TRBJ2-1
size: .
DNA: TGTGCCAGCAGTCCCGGACTAGCGGGAGAGGAGCAGTTCTTC
CDR3: CASSPGLAGEEQFF

D: .
V: TRBV6-1
J: TRBJ1-4
size: .
DNA: TGTGCCAGCAGTGAAGCTAGTTTAAGGGGACTTGATGAAAAACTGTTTTTT
CDR3: CASSEASLRGLDEKLFF

D: .
V: TRBV21-1
J: TRBJ1-2
size: .
DNA: TGTGCCAGCAGGAGAGAGGACAGGGGTGACTATGGCTACACCTTC
CDR3: CASRREDRGDYGYTF

D: TRBD1
V: TRBV5-1
J: TRBJ2-5
size: .
DNA: TGCGCCAGCAGCTTGGCCCTTCCAGGACAGGGGCGCGGAGAGACCCAGTACTTC
CDR3: CASSLALPGQGRGETQYF

D: .
V: TRBV10-3
J: TRBJ1-1
size: few
DNA: TGTGCCATCAGTGAGTCTCTTACTGAAGCTTTCTTT
CDR3: CAISESLTEAFF

D: .
V: TRBV6-5
J: TRBJ2-1
size: .
DNA: TGTGCCAGCAAACTCGGTCCGTTGGCTAACAATGAGCAGTTCTTC
CDR3: CASKLGPLANNEQFF

D: TRBD2
V: TRBV5-6
J: TRBJ2-7
size: once
DNA: TGTGCCAGCTTTCGCGGGGGATTCGGCGAGCAGTACTTC
CDR3: CASFRGGFGEQYF

D: .
V: TRBV19
J: TRBJ1-1
size: .
DNA: TGTGCCAGTAGTATAGTGTCGGGAACTGAAGCTTTCTTT
CDR3: CASSIVSGTEAFF

D: .
V: TRBV7-9
J: TRBJ2-1
size: .
DNA: TGTGCCAGCAGCTCTCTCGGGAGTCATGAGCAGTTCTTC
CDR3: CASSSLGSHEQFF

D: .
V: TRBV27
J: TRBJ2-1
size: .
DNA: TGTGCCAGCAGACCCCCGGGACTCGACAATGAGCAGTTCTTC
CDR3: CASRPPGLDNEQFF

D: .
V: TRBV6-6
J: TRBJ1-5
size: .
DNA: TGTGCCAGCAGTCCTACCGGGGGGAGAAATCAGCCCCAGCATTTT
CDR3: CASSPTGGRNQPQHF

D: .
V: TRBV4-1
J: TRBJ2-3
size: .
DNA: TGCGCCAGCAGCCAAGAGGGGCGGCGCACAGATACGCAGTATTTT
CDR3: CASSQEGRRTDTQYF

D: .
V: TRBV7-8
J: TRBJ2-3
size: .
DNA: TGTGCCAGCAGCCCCCCGGCTCGAACCACAGATACGCAGTATTTT
CDR3: CASSPPARTTDTQYF

D: .
V: TRBV28
J: TRBJ2-3
size: .
DNA: TGTGCCAGCAGTTTATCCCTGGGACATTACACAGATACGCAGTATTTT
CDR3: CASSLSLGHYTDTQYF

D: .
V: TRBV23-1
J: TRBJ1-3
size: .
DNA: TGCGCCAGCAGCCCGCTCCGAGGCTCTGGAAACACCATATATTTT
CDR3: CASSPLRGSGNTIYF

D: TRBD1
V: TRBV6-5
J: TRBJ1-2
size: .
DNA: TGTGCCAGCAGTCCTCCGGGACAGGGGAGGAGAGGCTACACCTTC
CDR3: CASSPPGQGRRGYTF

D: .
V: TRBV6-6
J: TRBJ2-7
size: .
DNA: TGTGCCAGCAGTCCACAGGGAAACCCTCTTTACGAGCAGTACTTC
CDR3: CASSPQGNPLYEQYF

D: TRBD1
V: TRBV6-1
J: TRBJ1-5
size: .
DNA: TGTGCCAGCAGTTCGACAGGGGGCGGGAATCAGCCCCAGCATTTT
CDR3: CASSSTGGGNQPQHF

D: .
V: TRBV5-8
J: TRBJ2-1
size: .
DNA: TGTGCCAGCAGCCAGGGAAGCGGGTTCTCCTACAATGAGCAGTTCTTC
CDR3: CASSQGSGFSYNEQFF

D: TRBD2
V: TRBV25-1
J: TRBJ2-7
size: .
DNA: TGTGCCAGCAGTGAGCAAGCGGGAGTCTACGAGCAGTACTTC
CDR3: CASSEQAGVYEQYF

D: TRBD1
V: TRBV27
J: TRBJ2-7
size: .
DNA: TGTGCCACCAGCGACGGGACAGGGGGCGAACCCCCGTACTTC
CDR3: CATSDGTGGEPPYF

D: .
V: TRBV7-6
J: TRBJ2-7
size: .
DNA: TGTGCCAGCAGCCCGAGGGGCTCGACCTACGAGCAGTACTTC
CDR3: CASSPRGSTYEQYF

D: .
V: TRBV29-1
J: TRBJ2-5
size: .
DNA: TGCAGCGTTGGAGGCGTGCAAGAGACCCAGTACTTC
CDR3: CSVGGVQETQYF

D: TRBD1
V: TRBV29-1
J: TRBJ1-2
size: .
DNA: TGCAGCGTGCCGGGGACAGGGTTTGACTACAACTATGGCTACACCTTC
CDR3: CSVPGTGFDYNYGYTF

D: TRBD2
V: TRBV28
J: TRBJ2-1
size: .
DNA: TGTGCCAGCAGTTTACAGGCGGGAGTGAATGAGCAGTTCTTC
CDR3: CASSLQAGVNEQFF

D: TRBD2
V: TRBV29-1
J: TRBJ2-1
size: .
DNA: TGCAGCGTAACGGGAGGGCCTACTGAGCAGTTCTTC
CDR3: CSVTGGPTEQFF

D: TRBD1
V: TRBV28
J: TRBJ2-7
size: few
DNA: TGTGCCAGCAGTTCTCGGGGTGGACAGGGAACGAGAGAGCAGTACTTC
CDR3: CASSSRGGQGTREQYF

D: .
V: TRBV27
J: TRBJ1-2
size: few
DNA: TGTGCCAGCAGTTTATGGGCAGGTTCGTCTATTGGCTACACCTTC
CDR3: CASSLWAGSSIGYTF